The clone carrying this T cell receptor (beta chain) was seen only a few times. Its antigen is not known. The data derive from a study of human T cells and chemical hapten exposure. Study-level information: The patient population, which was mostly female, had alopecia areata, totalis or universalis.

Trimming stripped 8 bases from V and 0 bases from J, with 14 bases between. The CDR3 runs 16 residues. CDR1 is MDHEN, CDR2 SYDVKM, per germline. TCRdb redid the calling of the RACE reads with MiXCR, one entry per CDR3 protein. The data hold roughly 200,000 distinct CDR3 sequences, with under 30% observed a single time. Whole-study findings and limits: Having alopecia, the donors may differ immunologically from healthy people.

As for time point: patch test 3, about 24 weeks after DPC sensitization. The treatment was: therapeutic diphenylcyclopropenone sensitization with weekly scalp DPC. This TCR came from a woman between 35 and 50 years old with alopecia areata. Some clones in this sample may be carry-over from other donors' samples. The gene calls are TRBV28 and TRBJ2-6; D remains unclear. Source: whole blood, taken in connection with sensitization to the hapten diphenylcyclopropenone (DPC). The CDR3 is CASRRNPSSGANVLTF. The CDR3 coding sequence is TGTGCCAGCCGAAGAAATCCCTCCTCTGGGGCCAACGTCCTGACTTTC.